This TCR beta chain was sequenced for a study of CD8+CD57+ T cells in acquired aplastic anemia. About the study: Quantities of DNA derived from sorted CD4+ and CD8+ cells averaged around 3 ug. CD4+ cells from healthy donors averaged about 10 million reads. The study, taken as a whole, reports: Some 31 CD8+ CDR3 sequences were shared between patients and controls.

Germline CDR1 is SNHLY and CDR2 is FYNNEI. The CDR3 contains 13 residues. Deletions cut 7 bases from V and 3 bases from J, with 12 bases between. TCR beta VDJ and CDR3 profiles were obtained from a genomic DNA template. TCRdb analysed the reads with MiXCR anew, one entry per CDR3 protein. This table holds hundreds of thousands of distinct CDR3 sequences, around 68% found once. This clonotype was seen ten or more times. Its antigen is unknown. This chain uses TRBV2 with TRBJ1-2, with a possible D match to TRBD1 (5 bases). The material sequenced was sorted CD4+, CD8+, or CD8+CD57+ T cells (not recorded which) from PBMCs. This receptor was obtained from a human donor in good health, serving as a control. The CDR3 sequence is CASMRGRDYGYTF. The CDR3 bases are TGTGCCAGCATGAGGGGTCGGGACTATGGCTACACCTTC. The whole variable domain, remainder taken from reference TRBV2 and TRBJ1-2, is EPEVTQTPSHQVTQMGQEVILRCVPISNHLYFYWYRQILGQKVEFLVSFYNNEISEKSEIFDDQFSVERPDGSNFTLKIRSTKLEDSAMYFCASMRGRDYGYTFGSGTRLTVV.